A single sample gave rise to the 30 T cell receptor beta chains below, sequenced in a study of identical twins. TCRdb itself ran the 5' RACE reads through MiXCR, one entry per CDR3 protein. The table includes 350,000 to 450,000 distinct CDR3 sequences, roughly 20% detected once. The sequenced sample consisted of naive T cells sorted from blood. The receptors originated from a man aged 50-60 years in good health.

V and J are TRBV10-3 and TRBJ2-4; D gene uncertain. With 3 bases removed from V and 0 bases from J, the gap between germline ends came to 9 bases. Germline CDR1 reads ENHRY; CDR2 reads SYGVKD. The CDR3 loop spans 15 amino acids. CDR3 sequence reads: CAISDWDLAKNIQYF. The CDR3 DNA sequence: TGTGCCATCAGTGACTGGGATTTAGCCAAAAACATTCAGTACTTC.

This clonotype was seen repeatedly, ten times or more. This chain connects TRBV20-1 to TRBJ2-1; tentative D call: TRBD2 (5 bases). The CDR3 consists of 16 residues. Deletions cut 6 bases from V and 0 bases from J, with 18 bases between. CDR1 and CDR2 from the germline V gene are DFQATT and SNEGSKA (reference sequence). DNA of the CDR3: TGCAGTGCCCGAGGGTCTAGCCCGAGCTCCTACAATGAGCAGTTCTTC. Amino acid sequence: CSARGSSPSSYNEQFF.

The CDR3 DNA reads as TGTGCCAGCAGCCCTGACAGGGGGGCCTCCAATGAGCAGTTCTTC. It yields the protein CASSPDRGASNEQFF. This rearrangement joins TRBV7-2 to TRBJ2-1, with 9 bases matching TRBD1. J gave up 6 bases and V 5 bases, and 8 bases lay outside the gene matches. The V gene's germline CDR1 is SGHTA and CDR2 FQGNSA. The CDR3 is made up of 15 amino acids.

This clonotype was seen a few times. This rearrangement joins TRBV29-1 to TRBJ2-1; 11 bases line up with TRBD2. The CDR3 sequence is 14 residues long. Germline-derived CDR1 and CDR2 are SQVTM and ANQGSEA. The junction had 7 bases not matched to a gene; V was cut back by 6 bases and J by 6 bases. The CDR3 nucleotides are TGCAGCGTGTCACTTAGCGGGGGGGCCAATGAGCAGTTCTTC. The encoded protein is CSVSLSGGANEQFF.

The table lists this clonotype with a few counts. This chain links TRBV12-3 or TRBV12-4 with TRBJ1-4; unclear D gene. The germline V and J ends were trimmed by 7 bases and 5 bases, with 17 bases remaining between them. The CDR3 runs to 15 residues. Here the CDR3 reads CASTLHGPQNEKLFF. The CDR3 nucleotides are TGTGCCAGCACCCTCCATGGGCCCCAGAATGAAAAACTGTTTTTT.

This rearrangement joins TRBV7-9 to TRBJ1-6; D is uncertain. The germline V gene encodes CDR1 SEHNR and CDR2 FQNEAQ (reference sequence). The CDR3 loop spans 15 amino acids. The V end was cut by 0 bases, the J end by 7 bases, with 10 bases between. This CDR3 is CASSLATMGNSPLHF. CDR3 DNA: TGTGCCAGCAGCTTAGCGACTATGGGGAATTCACCCCTCCACTTT.

This clonotype was counted a few times. This rearrangement joins TRBV20-1 to TRBJ2-3; the match to TRBD2 covers 7 bases. This CDR3 comprises 14 residues. Trimming cost V 6 bases and J 4 bases; bases outside gene matches: 10. Germline V lookup: CDR1 DFQATT, CDR2 SNEGSKA (reference sequence). The CDR3 coding sequence is TGCAGTGCCGGACGAGCGGGGACGGCAGATACGCAGTATTTT. It codes for CSAGRAGTADTQYF.

This clonotype came up many times. The rearrangement uses TRBV20-1 and TRBJ1-1; D not certain. Between the trimmed V and J ends, which lost 3 bases and 0 bases, there was a span of 11 bases. This CDR3 has 14 amino acids. Germline CDR1 reads DFQATT; CDR2 reads SNEGSKA (reference sequence). The CDR3 spells CSAREEDMNTEAFF. For the CDR3, the DNA is TGCAGTGCTAGGGAGGAAGACATGAACACTGAAGCTTTCTTT.

The table lists this clonotype with many counts. The rearrangement joins TRBV21-1 to TRBJ2-1. TRBV21-1 represents a pseudogene. CDR3 length equals 15 residues. The CDR3 DNA sequence: TGTGCCAGCACCTCGTCAGTTGGAGCAAATAATGAGCAGTTCTTC. Its protein is CASTSSVGANNEQFF.

The table lists this clonotype with a few counts. The V call is TRBV4-2, the J call TRBJ1-4, with a tentative D call TRBD1 (5 bases). The germline CDR1 and CDR2 sequences are LGHNA and YNFKEQ. The CDR3 length is 13 residues. Trimming stripped 0 bases from V and 13 bases from J, with 12 bases between. The CDR3 coding sequence is TGTGCCAGCAGCCAAGAAATGGGGGAGAGACTGTTTTTT. It encodes CASSQEMGERLFF.

This clonotype was recorded many times. The chain is built from TRBV9 and TRBJ2-3; D might be TRBD1 or TRBD2, each matching 7 bases. The CDR3 contains 17 residues. Trimming left V 3 bases short and J 3 bases short, with 20 bases between. Germline CDR1 is SGDLS and CDR2 is YYNGEE. In DNA form, the CDR3 reads TGTGCCAGCAGCGGCCGATGGGAGGGGGCAAGGACAGATACGCAGTATTTT. Its translation is CASSGRWEGARTDTQYF. Filled out from reference TRBV9 and TRBJ2-3, the complete variable domain reads DSGVTQTPKHLITATGQRVTLRCSPRSGDLSVYWYQQSLDQGLQFLIQYYNGEERAKGNILERFSAQQFPDLHSELNLSSLELGDSALYFCASSGRWEGARTDTQYFGPGTRLTVL.

This clonotype was counted ten times or more. V usage is TRBV4-3 and J usage is TRBJ2-5; 9 bases agree with TRBD2. With 3 bases clipped from V and 5 bases from J, the junction kept 7 bases outside the gene matches. This CDR3 has 15 amino acids. Germline CDR1 reads LGHNA; CDR2 reads YSLEER. The CDR3 region is CASSHLRGGQETQYF. The CDR3 region has the DNA TGCGCCAGCAGCCACTTGCGGGGGGGCCAGGAGACCCAGTACTTC.

This clonotype was counted a few times. This chain uses TRBV28 with TRBJ2-7; 8 bases are shared with TRBD1. With V trimmed by 6 bases and J by 5 bases, 15 bases remained unmatched. The germline CDR1 and CDR2 sequences are MDHEN and SYDVKM. The CDR3 extends over 16 amino acids. The CDR3 coding sequence is TGTGCCAGCAGCTTTGGTACGACAGGGGTTATCGACGAGCAGTACTTC. Translating gives CASSFGTTGVIDEQYF.

The chain has TRBV12-3 or TRBV12-4 and TRBJ2-3, with 11 bases matching TRBD2. After removal of 6 bases from V and 6 bases from J, the junction contained 8 bases not matched to a gene. The CDR3 runs to 15 residues. The CDR3 DNA reads as TGTGCCAGCAGAAAACTAGCGGGGGATTGGGATACGCAGTATTTT. As protein: CASRKLAGDWDTQYF.

This clonotype was counted ten times or more. The rearrangement uses TRBV7-2 and TRBJ2-2; the match to TRBD2 covers 13 bases. The germline gives CDR1 SGHTA, CDR2 FQGNSA. The CDR3 contains 16 residues. The J segment lost 5 bases and the V segment lost 5 bases, leaving 5 bases of the junction unmatched. The CDR3 spells CASSPTSGRATGELFF. The DNA for the CDR3 is TGTGCCAGCAGCCCCACTAGCGGGAGGGCTACCGGGGAGCTGTTTTTT.

The chain joins TRBV29-1 to TRBJ2-1; 10 nucleotides line up with TRBD2. The germline V gene has CDR1 SQVTM and CDR2 ANQGSEA. J lost 9 bases, V lost 8 bases, and 13 bases had no gene match. The CDR3 length is 14 residues. In DNA form, the CDR3 reads TGCAGCCTCCAGCGGGCTAGCGGGAGAGCTGAGCAGTTCTTC. Translated, it gives CSLQRASGRAEQFF.

About this clonotype: A clone one base away is much larger, so this may be a read error. V is TRBV12-3 or TRBV12-4 and J is TRBJ2-7; a weak D match, TRBD1 (6 bases). The length of the CDR3 is 12 residues. V shed 3 bases and J shed 5 bases, with 8 bases lying between them. CDR3: CASSFGGNEQYF. The CDR3 bases are TGTGCCAGCAGTTTTGGGGGCAACGAGCAGTACTTC.

This chain joins TRBV11-2 and TRBJ2-2; 11 nucleotides align to TRBD1. The CDR3 totals 19 residues. Looked up from germline, CDR1 is SGHAT and CDR2 is FQNNGV. V lost 4 bases to trimming and J lost 4 bases; unmatched junction nucleotides: 14. The CDR3 nucleotides are TGTGCCAGCAGCTCAATCAGACACACGGACAGGGGGCTCACCGGGGAGCTGTTTTTT. Translated: CASSSIRHTDRGLTGELFF.

The J gene is TRBJ2-7, the V gene TRBV27; no clear D. CDR1 is MNHEY and CDR2 is SMNVEV in the germline V gene (reference sequence). CDR3 length: 12 residues. V gave up 5 bases and J gave up 6 bases, with 11 bases separating them. This CDR3 reads CASSRPGSEQYF. CDR3 in DNA: TGTGCCAGCAGTAGACCCGGCTCCGAGCAGTACTTC.

The chain carries TRBV20-1 and TRBJ2-3, with TRBD1 as a possible D gene (8 bases). CDR1 is DFQATT and CDR2 is SNEGSKA in the germline V gene (reference sequence). The V end lost 5 bases, the J end lost 5 bases, and 17 bases lay between the germline ends. The CDR3 loop spans 14 amino acids. The CDR3 loop is CSAHRGGVEDTQYF. DNA for the CDR3: TGCAGTGCTCACAGGGGGGGAGTGGAAGATACGCAGTATTTT.

This clonotype has more than one count but fewer than ten. The V and J genes are TRBV10-3 and TRBJ1-5; weak D call: TRBD1 (6 bases). V shed 3 bases and J shed 6 bases, with 15 bases lying between them. This CDR3 is 15 amino acids long. Germline lookup yields CDR1 ENHRY and CDR2 SYGVKD. The CDR3 is CAISDDGGRGQPQHF. The CDR3 DNA sequence: TGTGCCATCAGTGATGATGGGGGGCGCGGTCAGCCCCAGCATTTT.

This clonotype was seen repeatedly, ten times or more. The rearrangement uses TRBV30 and TRBJ1-2, with 10 bases aligning to TRBD1. Trimming at V came to 3 bases and at J to 5 bases, leaving 3 bases not matched to a gene. This CDR3 has 13 residues. In germline, CDR1 is GTSNPN, CDR2 SVGIG (reference sequence). CDR3 DNA sequence: TGTGCCTGGAGCTCGGACAGGGGGTATGGCTACACCTTC. This sequence encodes CAWSSDRGYGYTF.

The J gene is TRBJ2-3, the V gene TRBV14; no clear D. The germline V gene encodes CDR1 SGHDN and CDR2 FVKESK. This CDR3 contains 14 residues. V was clipped by 4 bases and J by 3 bases, with 11 bases between them. The CDR3 is CASSPLLGTDTQYF. The CDR3 DNA reads TGTGCCAGCAGCCCCCTTCTTGGGACAGATACGCAGTATTTT. The full variable domain, completed using reference TRBV14 and TRBJ2-3, is EAGVTQFPSHSVIEKGQTVTLRCDPISGHDNLYWYRRVMGKEIKFLLHFVKESKQDESGMPNNRFLAERTGGTYSTLKVQPAELEDSGVYFCASSPLLGTDTQYFGPGTRLTVL.

V gene TRBV11-2 combines with J gene TRBJ2-6; D assignment may be TRBD1 or TRBD2 (5 bases each). V was trimmed by 3 bases and J by 2 bases, leaving 8 bases between them. Germline loops: CDR1 SGHAT, CDR2 FQNNGV. The CDR3 is 15 residues long. CDR3 coding DNA: TGTGCCAGCAGCTTTATGGGGGCTGGGGCCAACGTCCTGACTTTC. Protein sequence: CASSFMGAGANVLTF.

This clonotype was seen at least ten times. The chain recombines TRBV6-2 or TRBV6-3 with TRBJ2-6, with 9 bases that match TRBD1. V trimming: 6 bases; J trimming: 4 bases; junction bases outside the gene matches: 10. The CDR3 consists of 17 residues. Germline lookup yields CDR1 MNHEY and CDR2 SVGEGT. CDR3 residues: CASSSRRTGVGANVLTF. CDR3 DNA sequence: TGTGCCAGCAGCTCCAGAAGGACAGGGGTGGGGGCCAACGTCCTGACTTTC.

This clonotype was observed at least ten times. This chain links TRBV4-3 with TRBJ2-2; the D is unclear. The V gene's germline CDR1 is LGHNA and CDR2 YSLEER. V was shortened by 4 bases and J by 7 bases, with 7 bases between the two germline ends. The CDR3 sequence is 12 residues long. CDR3 region: CASSRHFGELFF. For the CDR3, the DNA is TGCGCCAGCAGCCGACACTTCGGGGAGCTGTTTTTT.

This chain joins TRBV27 and TRBJ1-5; D remains ambiguous. CDR3 length: 13 residues. V lost 0 bases, J lost 5 bases, and 5 bases lay in between. The germline V gene has CDR1 MNHEY and CDR2 SMNVEV (reference sequence). This chain's CDR3 is CASSLSEDQPQHF. CDR3 coding DNA: TGTGCCAGCAGTTTATCGGAGGATCAGCCCCAGCATTTT.

This clonotype was seen at least ten times. This chain connects TRBV24-1 to TRBJ2-1; tentative D call: TRBD2 (6 bases). V lost 5 bases and J 3 bases, leaving 19 bases between the germline ends. Germline V gene sequence: CDR1 KGHDR, CDR2 SFDVKD. The CDR3 is 17 residues long. The chain's CDR3 is CATSGPWGERSYNEQFF. Written as DNA, the CDR3 is TGTGCCACCAGTGGGCCCTGGGGGGAGCGGAGCTACAATGAGCAGTTCTTC.

This clonotype was seen only a few times. The chain employs TRBV25-1 and TRBJ2-5; D unclear. Trimming shortened V by 5 bases and J by 0 bases, and 16 bases separated the two germline ends. The CDR3 runs 16 residues. Germline CDR1 and CDR2: MGHDK and SYGVNS. The CDR3 sequence: CASSPPLPEYQETQYF. The CDR3 bases are TGTGCCAGCAGTCCCCCCCTCCCAGAGTACCAAGAGACCCAGTACTTC.

The genes are TRBV20-1 and TRBJ2-5; D is possibly TRBD1 or TRBD2 (5 bases each). The V end was cut by 4 bases, the J end by 5 bases, with 20 bases between. Germline V lookup: CDR1 DFQATT, CDR2 SNEGSKA (reference sequence). This CDR3 comprises 15 residues. The CDR3 sequence is CSAIKGSLAGETQYF. The CDR3 DNA follows: TGCAGTGCTATTAAGGGGAGCCTCGCCGGGGAGACCCAGTACTTC.